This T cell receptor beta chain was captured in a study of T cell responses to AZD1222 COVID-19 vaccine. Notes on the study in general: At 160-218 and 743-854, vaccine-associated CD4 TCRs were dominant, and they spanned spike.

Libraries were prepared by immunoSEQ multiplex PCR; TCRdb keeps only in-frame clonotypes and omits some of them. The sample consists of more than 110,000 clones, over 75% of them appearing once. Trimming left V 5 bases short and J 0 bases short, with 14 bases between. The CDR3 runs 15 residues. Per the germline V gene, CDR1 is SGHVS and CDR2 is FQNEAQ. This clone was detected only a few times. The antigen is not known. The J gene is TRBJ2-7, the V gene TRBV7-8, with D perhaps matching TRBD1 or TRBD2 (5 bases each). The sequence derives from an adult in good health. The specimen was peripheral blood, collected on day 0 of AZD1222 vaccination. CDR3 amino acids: CASSVHQGPSYEQYF. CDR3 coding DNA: TGTGCCAGCAGCGTCCACCAGGGACCCTCCTACGAGCAGTACTTC.